The source of this T cell receptor (beta chain) is a study of blood T cell repertoires in COVID-19. About the research overall: PBMCs, B-cell-depleted T cells, or T cells provided the cDNA or gDNA that made up the material.

The table lists this clone with a count of one. The CDR3 has 14 amino acids. V shed 3 bases, J shed 9 bases, and the junction held 7 bases outside the gene matches. Germline lookup yields CDR1 KGHSH and CDR2 LQKENI. Authors' methods: Estimation of nucleated cell counts was performed using reference gene primer amplification. Only in-frame clones appear in the TCRdb table, and some are missing; sequencing was by immunoSEQ multiplex PCR. That table is the source of V, J and clone size, and D and trimming were worked out from the DNA. The sample yields roughly 320,000 clones, approximately 85% seen once.

V is TRBV18 and J is TRBJ1-5; 8 nucleotides line up with TRBD1. Sequencing was carried out using peripheral blood. The TCR sequence derives from a human donor in a cohort sampled during active COVID-19. The CDR3 nucleotides are TGTGCCAGCTCACCGGGACAGGACTTTGGGCCCCAGCATTTT. This encodes CASSPGQDFGPQHF.